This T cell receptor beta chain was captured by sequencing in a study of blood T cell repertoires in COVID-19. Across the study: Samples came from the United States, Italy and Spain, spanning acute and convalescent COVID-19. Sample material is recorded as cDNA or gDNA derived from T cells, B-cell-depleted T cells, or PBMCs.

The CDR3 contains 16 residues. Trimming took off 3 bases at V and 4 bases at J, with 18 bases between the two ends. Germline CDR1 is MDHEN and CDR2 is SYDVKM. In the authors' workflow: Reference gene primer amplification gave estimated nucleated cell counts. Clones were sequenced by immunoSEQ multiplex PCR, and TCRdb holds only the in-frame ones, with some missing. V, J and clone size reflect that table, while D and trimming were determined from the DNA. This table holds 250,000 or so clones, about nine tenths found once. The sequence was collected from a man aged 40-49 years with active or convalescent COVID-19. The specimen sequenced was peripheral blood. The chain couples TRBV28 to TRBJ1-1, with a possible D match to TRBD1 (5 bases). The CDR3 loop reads CASSLTFSGLSTEAFF. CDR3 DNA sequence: TGTGCCAGCAGTTTGACGTTTTCGGGACTGAGCACTGAAGCTTTCTTT.